The subject of this entry is one T cell receptor (beta chain). Its antigen is unknown. No qualities accompany the bases; no much larger clone lies one base away. The donors were roughly 40 Caucasian individuals from Russia, aged 6 to 90 years, who were systemically healthy. Each donor gave ten milliliters of peripheral blood, drawn into EDTA-treated Vacutainer tubes. Ficoll-Paque density-gradient centrifugation was used to isolate PBMCs, with at least 6.5 million per sample. Trizol reagent was used to extract total RNA from the PBMCs, yielding at least 6 micrograms per sample. Naive CD45RAhigh/CD27high T cell percentages were measured by flow cytometry on a PBMC aliquot from every donor. The record originates from a study of blood T cells in healthy people across ages (dated by TCRdb to 2013 to 2016). Looking at the study overall: Template switching captured roughly one uniquely barcoded TCR beta cDNA molecule per two T cells in model experiments. Age-related changes in TCR beta repertoire diversity were measured in the study by deep sequencing normalized with unique cDNA molecular identifiers. Donors were grouped into four age groups: young (average 16 years), middle-aged (roughly 38), aged (roughly 67) and long-lived (just over 80). Donors of different ages were randomly distributed across sequencing lanes to avoid experimental bias. Two additional independent replicas of 1 million unique cDNA reads from the same blood draw were analyzed for two donors (one aged 18 to 30 and one aged 80 or older).

Library creation used 5' RACE. The reads were generated on an Illumina HiSeq 2500. A second PCR of roughly 6 to 11 cycles was run with a J-beta primer mix and a sample-barcoded 5' primer. Each TCR beta cDNA molecule received a unique molecular identifier from a template-switch 5' adaptor carrying 12 random nucleotides. Each sample yielded at least 3 million CDR3-containing paired-end reads. The Mint cDNA synthesis kit, primed by a TRBC-specific oligonucleotide, was used to synthesize first-strand cDNA from all RNA. All cDNA was treated with uracil-DNA glycosylase and then went through a first 18-cycle PCR with the universal primers M1SS and BC2_uni_R. As for the original processing: Each sample was normalized by randomly selecting 1 million high-quality reads, each carrying a distinct molecular identifier. Instead of being binned into consensus sequences, reads with shared molecular identifiers were discarded. MiTCR, run with a Q25 quality threshold and the strictest error-elimination algorithm, handled CDR3 identification, clonotype clustering and error correction. A nonparametric unseen species model with Euler transformation was used to estimate a lower bound on total TCR beta diversity. TCRdb reran the public reads through fastp at Q25 and MiXCR, keeping productive beta chains. Rows merge per CDR3 protein into single entries with the most common DNA and genes. The V and J calls were not made by the authors but by TCRdb's processing. The sample table shows roughly 800,000 distinct CDR3 sequences, and 58% are seen once. The leading ten clones occupy roughly 22% of the sample.

Points the paper makes about the study in general: Conclusive comparison of naive and antigen-experienced compartments was prevented by the profiling of bulk unsorted PBMCs. The long-lived group showed more naive CD4+ T cells, fewer expanded clones and increased TCR diversity than the aged group, suggesting age selection. Observed TCR beta diversity per million T cells fell roughly linearly with age, and a significant reduction was already apparent by age about 43. The percentage of naive T cells measured by flow cytometry correlated strongly with observed TCR beta diversity. Because donor CMV infection status was unknown, age-related changes in expanded clonotypes were potentially confounded. Estimates of total diversity from one million sequenced T cells were regarded as lower bounds and underestimates.

The germline V gene encodes CDR1 SGHKS and CDR2 YYEKEE (reference sequence). V lost 2 bases and J lost 0 bases, and the count of bases not matched to a germline gene is 6. The CDR3 runs 16 amino acids, cysteine and phenylalanine included. Just CDR3 DNA is preserved here, 48 bases in frame from base 1. This TCR was sampled from a man aged 25 to 45 in good health. The rearranged chain carries TRBV5-5 and TRBJ1-2, with 8 bases matching TRBD1. Input material: blood. The CDR3 amino acid sequence is: CASSLRTGTSNYGYTF. In nucleotide form, the sequence is TGTGCCAGCAGCTTAAGGACAGGGACGTCTAACTATGGCTACACCTTC.